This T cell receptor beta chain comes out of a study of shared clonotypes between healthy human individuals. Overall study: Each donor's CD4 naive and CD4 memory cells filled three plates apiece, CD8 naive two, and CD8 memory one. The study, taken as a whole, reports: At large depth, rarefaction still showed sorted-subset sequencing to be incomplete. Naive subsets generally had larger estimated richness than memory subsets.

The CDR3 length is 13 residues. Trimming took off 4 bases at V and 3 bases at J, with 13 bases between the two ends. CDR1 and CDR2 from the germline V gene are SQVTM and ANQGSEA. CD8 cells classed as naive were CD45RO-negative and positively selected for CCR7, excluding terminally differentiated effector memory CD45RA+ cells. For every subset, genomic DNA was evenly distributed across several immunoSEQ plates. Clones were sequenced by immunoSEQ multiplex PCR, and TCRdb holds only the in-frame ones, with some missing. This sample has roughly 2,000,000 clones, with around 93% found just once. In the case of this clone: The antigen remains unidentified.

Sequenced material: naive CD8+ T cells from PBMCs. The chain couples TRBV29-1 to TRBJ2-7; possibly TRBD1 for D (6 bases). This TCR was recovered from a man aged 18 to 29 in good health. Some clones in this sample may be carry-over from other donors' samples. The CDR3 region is CSVVVRGVYEQYF. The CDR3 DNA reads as TGCAGCGTTGTCGTCAGGGGTGTCTACGAGCAGTACTTC.